Listed here are 22 T cell receptor beta chains from one sample, sequenced in a study of beta chain features in type 1 diabetes. Regarding the study as a whole: All four CD4+ subsets of Type 1 diabetes patients contained TCRB CDR3s that were moderately but significantly shorter.

Expressed TCRB transcripts were sequenced because the entire RNA isolate underwent reverse transcription. Clones were sequenced by immunoSEQ multiplex PCR, and TCRdb holds only the in-frame ones, with some missing. The sample includes about 270,000 clones, roughly an eighth of them seen just once. The antigens for these receptors are not known. Sequencing used naive CD4+ T cells from blood. The receptors derive from a man aged 25-45 years with type 1 diabetes.

The CDR3, as DNA: TGTGCCAGCTCACCTACGACAGGGAGCGGAGAAGATACGCAGTATTTT. Its translation is CASSPTTGSGEDTQYF. This rearrangement joins TRBV18 to TRBJ2-3; 7 positions agree with TRBD1. Germline lookup yields CDR1 KGHSH and CDR2 LQKENI. The junction had 11 bases not matched to a gene; V was cut back by 3 bases and J by 5 bases. This CDR3 spans 16 amino acids. Variable domain in full (rest from reference TRBV18 and TRBJ2-3): NAGVMQNPRHLVRRRGQEARLRCSPMKGHSHVYWYRQLPEEGLKFMVYLQKENIIDESGMPKERFSAEFPKEGPSILRIQQVVRGDSAAYFCASSPTTGSGEDTQYFGPGTRLTVL.

This sequence joins TRBV6-6 and TRBJ2-7, with a possible D match to TRBD2 (6 bases). The V end lost 6 bases, the J end lost 2 bases, and 14 bases lay between the germline ends. This CDR3 is built from 14 residues. The germline CDR1 and CDR2 sequences are MNHNY and SVGAGI (reference sequence). The CDR3 nucleotides read TGTGCCAGCAGGGTCCGGGGGTCTACCTACGAGCAGTACTTC. Encoded protein: CASRVRGSTYEQYF.

The chain couples TRBV6-1 to TRBJ1-1; no firm D call. Looked up from germline, CDR1 is MNHNS and CDR2 is SASEGT. The CDR3 length is 13 residues. V was shortened by 3 bases and J by 1 base, with 6 bases between the two germline ends. CDR3 sequence: CASSDRENTEAFF. The CDR3 bases are TGTGCCAGCAGTGATAGAGAGAACACTGAAGCTTTCTTT.

V is TRBV11-2 and J is TRBJ2-1; TRBD2 matches at 8 bases. The germline V gene has CDR1 SGHAT and CDR2 FQNNGV. There are 17 residues in the CDR3. V trimming: 4 bases; J trimming: 0 bases; junction bases outside the gene matches: 8. Here the CDR3 DNA reads TGTGCCAGCAGCTCCCAAGGGCGGGAGGTCTCCTACAATGAGCAGTTCTTC. Translating it yields CASSSQGREVSYNEQFF.

The chain uses TRBV19 and TRBJ2-6; 7 nucleotides match TRBD1. Unmatched junction bases numbered 2, after V lost 7 bases and J lost 2 bases. Germline V gene data show CDR1 as LNHDA and CDR2 as SQIVND (reference sequence). The CDR3 consists of 14 residues. CDR3 protein: CASIDRAGANVLTF. The CDR3 nucleotides are TGTGCCAGTATCGACAGGGCTGGGGCCAACGTCCTGACTTTC.

This clone showed up just a few times. The chain carries TRBV7-7 and TRBJ2-5; D may be TRBD2 (5 bases). The V end lost 5 bases, the J end lost 5 bases, and 18 bases lay between the germline ends. This CDR3 is built from 15 residues. The germline gives CDR1 SSHAT, CDR2 FNYEAQ (reference sequence). This chain's CDR3 is CASSPSPQSGETQYF. CDR3 DNA sequence: TGTGCCAGCAGCCCCAGCCCGCAATCGGGGGAGACCCAGTACTTC.

The genes are TRBV7-2 and TRBJ2-2; possibly TRBD1 for D (6 bases). The germline V gene has CDR1 SGHTA and CDR2 FQGNSA. V lost 5 bases to trimming and J lost 6 bases, with 13 bases between them. The CDR3 sequence is 14 residues long. CDR3 nucleotides: TGTGCCAGCAGCCCGACTTACAGGGCCGGGGAGCTGTTTTTT. Translating gives CASSPTYRAGELFF.

V and J are TRBV6-4 and TRBJ2-1; possible D gene TRBD2, 5 bases. CDR3 length: 15 amino acids. Germline values: CDR1 MRHNA, CDR2 SNTAGT. Trimming pared 6 bases from V and 3 bases from J, leaving 15 bases between. CDR3 bases: TGTGCCAGCAGGGAAGTAGCGACTCTCTACAATGAGCAGTTCTTC. It is translated as CASREVATLYNEQFF.

The chain joins TRBV27 to TRBJ2-1; the match to TRBD1 covers 9 bases. Germline values: CDR1 MNHEY, CDR2 SMNVEV (reference sequence). The CDR3 totals 16 residues. V lost 1 base, J lost 8 bases, and 9 bases stayed unmatched. The CDR3 DNA is TGTGCCAGCAGTTTATTCGAACCGGGACAGGGCTATGAGCAGTTCTTC. This gives the protein CASSLFEPGQGYEQFF.

The V and J genes are TRBV9 and TRBJ2-1; 11 positions agree with TRBD2. Trimming at V came to 3 bases and at J to 6 bases, leaving 5 bases not matched to a gene. The CDR3 runs to 15 residues. CDR1 is SGDLS, CDR2 YYNGEE, per germline. The CDR3: CASSEGGLAANEQFF. The CDR3 DNA reads as TGTGCCAGCAGCGAGGGGGGACTAGCGGCCAATGAGCAGTTCTTC.

This clone was seen only a few times. The V call is TRBV5-6, the J call TRBJ2-7, with 10 bases aligning to TRBD2. The CDR3 loop spans 18 amino acids. Germline V gene data show CDR1 as SGHDT and CDR2 as YYEEEE. Losses at the gene ends were 2 bases for V and 3 bases for J; bases not matched to a gene: 14. The CDR3 is CASSFTSGILEADYEQYF. The CDR3 coding sequence is TGTGCCAGCAGCTTCACTAGCGGGATTTTAGAGGCGGACTACGAGCAGTACTTC.

Remarks on this clone: The same CDR3 arises from other DNA sequences in this sample as well. The rearrangement uses TRBV5-1 and TRBJ1-1, with D perhaps TRBD1 (5 bases). V was shortened by 0 bases and J by 4 bases, with 10 bases between the two germline ends. Germline V gene lookup returns CDR1 SGHRS and CDR2 YFSETQ. The length of the CDR3 is 14 residues. The CDR3 bases are TGCGCCAGCAGCTTGGCCGGCGGGGGCACTGAAGCTTTCTTT. It encodes CASSLAGGGTEAFF. Full variable domain (remainder filled in from reference TRBV5-1 and TRBJ1-1): KAGVTQTPRYLIKTRGQQVTLSCSPISGHRSVSWYQQTPGQGLQFLFEYFSETQRNKGNFPGRFSGRQFSNSRSEMNVSTLELGDSALYLCASSLAGGGTEAFFGQGTRLTVV.

The chain carries TRBV1 and TRBJ1-2; TRBD1, as called in the table, went unchecked against the DNA. TRBV1 is a pseudogene locus. The CDR3 is made up of 16 amino acids. The CDR3 bases are TGCACCAGCAGCCAAGATACAGGGGGGGCTAACTATGGCTACACCTTC. This encodes CTSSQDTGGANYGYTF.

The V call is TRBV6-6, the J call TRBJ2-1, with a weak D call TRBD2 (5 bases). In germline, CDR1 is MNHNY, CDR2 SVGAGI (reference sequence). The CDR3 is 13 amino acids. Trimming stripped 2 bases from V and 10 bases from J, with 12 bases between. CDR3 residues: CASSYMVGGEQFF. CDR3 nucleotides: TGTGCCAGCAGTTACATGGTAGGAGGCGAGCAGTTCTTC.

The chain links TRBV6-4 to TRBJ2-1; D unclear. This CDR3 contains 15 residues. Germline values: CDR1 MRHNA, CDR2 SNTAGT. The ends were cut back, 6 bases at V and 0 bases at J, with 12 bases in the middle. The CDR3 region has the DNA TGTGCCAGCAGGGAGACTCCGAGCTCCTACAATGAGCAGTTCTTC. Amino acid sequence: CASRETPSSYNEQFF.

The chain combines TRBV28 with TRBJ2-3; possible D gene TRBD2, 5 bases. With 4 bases removed from V and 0 bases from J, the gap between germline ends came to 14 bases. CDR1 is MDHEN, CDR2 SYDVKM, per germline. The CDR3 has 16 amino acids. In DNA, the CDR3 is TGTGCCAGCAGTTCCGGGGAAGCGGTCAGCACAGATACGCAGTATTTT. Residues: CASSSGEAVSTDTQYF.

This clone has a handful of counts. The chain employs TRBV25-1 and TRBJ2-2; D is ambiguous. The V gene's germline CDR1 is MGHDK and CDR2 SYGVNS. The CDR3 has 13 residues. V gave up 1 base and J gave up 3 bases, with 3 bases separating them. The CDR3 nucleotides are TGTGCCAGCAGTGAATCTCACACCGGGGAGCTGTTTTTT. Translated: CASSESHTGELFF.

The chain employs TRBV5-6 and TRBJ2-7; D might be TRBD1 (5 bases). The CDR3 is made up of 16 amino acids. V gave up 7 bases and J gave up 1 base, with 21 bases separating them. Germline assignment: CDR1 SGHDT and CDR2 YYEEEE. The DNA for the CDR3 is TGTGCCAGCTTCCGAATAATCCAGGGTGTGTCCTACGAGCAGTACTTC. It specifies CASFRIIQGVSYEQYF.

V and J are TRBV5-1 and TRBJ1-2, with a tentative D call TRBD1 (6 bases). Germline values: CDR1 SGHRS, CDR2 YFSETQ. V lost 4 bases and J 7 bases, leaving 17 bases between the germline ends. The CDR3 is 14 amino acids. The CDR3 DNA is TGCGCCAGCAGCGGTGGACAGACCTTTGGTGGCTACACCTTC. As protein: CASSGGQTFGGYTF.

The table lists this clone with a few counts. The chain has TRBV5-4 and TRBJ2-2; 7 bases map to TRBD1. The germline V gene encodes CDR1 SGHNT and CDR2 YYREEE (reference sequence). Trimming cost V 5 bases and J 2 bases; bases outside gene matches: 6. The CDR3 runs 15 residues. In nucleotides, the CDR3 is TGTGCCAGCAGGTCCGGGACAGTTAACACCGGGGAGCTGTTTTTT. It encodes CASRSGTVNTGELFF.

The rearrangement uses TRBV5-1 and TRBJ1-1; possibly TRBD1 for D (6 bases). V lost 0 bases to trimming and J lost 7 bases, with 13 bases between them. The germline V gene has CDR1 SGHRS and CDR2 YFSETQ. The CDR3 extends over 14 amino acids. CDR3 residues: CASSLGQVKDEAFF. The CDR3 DNA reads as TGCGCCAGCAGCTTGGGACAGGTGAAGGATGAAGCTTTCTTT.

This clone was counted only a few times. This chain links TRBV7-3 with TRBJ2-7, with D tentatively TRBD1 (6 bases). This CDR3 has 14 amino acids. Germline lookup yields CDR1 SGHTA and CDR2 FQGTGA. V lost 2 bases and J 5 bases, leaving 13 bases between the germline ends. CDR3 in DNA: TGTGCCAGCAGCTTAGGGGGCCGCTTAAACGAGCAGTACTTC. Protein product: CASSLGGRLNEQYF.